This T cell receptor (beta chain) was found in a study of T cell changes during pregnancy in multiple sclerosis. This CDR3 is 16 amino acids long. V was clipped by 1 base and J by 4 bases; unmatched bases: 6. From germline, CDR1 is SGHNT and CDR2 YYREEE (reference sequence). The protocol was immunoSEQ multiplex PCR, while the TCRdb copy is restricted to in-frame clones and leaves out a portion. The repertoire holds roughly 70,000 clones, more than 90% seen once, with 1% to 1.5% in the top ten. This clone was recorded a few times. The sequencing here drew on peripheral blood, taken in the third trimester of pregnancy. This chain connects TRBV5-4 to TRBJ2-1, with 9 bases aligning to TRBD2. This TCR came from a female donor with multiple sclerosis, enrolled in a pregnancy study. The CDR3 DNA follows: TGTGCCAGCAGCTTGCCGGGAGCGGGAGGATACAATGAGCAGTTCTTC. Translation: CASSLPGAGGYNEQFF. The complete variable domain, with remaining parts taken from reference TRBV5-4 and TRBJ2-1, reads ETGVTQSPTHLIKTRGQQVTLRCSSQSGHNTVSWYQQALGQGPQFIFQYYREEENGRGNFPPRFSGLQFPNYSSELNVNALELDDSALYLCASSLPGAGGYNEQFFGPGTRLTVL.